The 9 T cell receptor beta chains given below trace back to one sample, sequenced in a study of post-analysis software for immune sequencing data. Every TCR beta cDNA library bore unique molecular identifiers. TCRdb re-analysed the PCR reads in MiXCR, keeping a single row per CDR3 protein. The sample records some 800,000 distinct CDR3 sequences, 46% being singletons. Regarding the study as a whole: Compared with controls, patients had more of five TRBV segments, including TRBV5-6, TRBV5-1 and TRBV20-1.

Their target antigens are unknown. The material sequenced was blood. These receptors all stem from a girl aged 5 to 17 with multiple sclerosis.

V usage is TRBV9 and J usage is TRBJ2-7; D not certain. This CDR3 contains 14 residues. V dropped 1 base and J dropped 2 bases, with 10 bases sitting between them. The V gene's germline CDR1 is SGDLS and CDR2 YYNGEE. The CDR3: CASSVRAETYEQYF. As DNA, the CDR3 is TGTGCCAGCAGCGTACGCGCCGAGACCTACGAGCAGTACTTC.

This clonotype has a handful of counts. The CDR3 region is CAITNQGNTEAFF. The CDR3 DNA is TGTGCCATCACCAACCAGGGGAACACTGAAGCTTTCTTT. The chain is built from TRBV10-3 and TRBJ1-1; TRBD1 is a possible D gene (5 bases). Per the germline V gene, CDR1 is ENHRY and CDR2 is SYGVKD. The CDR3 extends over 13 amino acids. The V gene lost 7 bases and the J gene lost 1 base, with 10 bases spanning the gap.

J is TRBJ2-1 and V is TRBV6-6; D is undetermined. V dropped 7 bases and J dropped 10 bases, with 11 bases sitting between them. Germline V CDR1 and CDR2: MNHNY, SVGAGI (reference sequence). CDR3 length equals 11 residues. In DNA, the CDR3 is TGTGCCAGCAACCAGAAAGAGGAGCAGTTCTTC. Amino acids: CASNQKEEQFF.

This chain connects TRBV24-1 to TRBJ2-4; perhaps D is TRBD1 or TRBD2 (5 bases each). The J call is uncertain, as TRBJ2-5 better fits the DNA end. Germline V gene lookup returns CDR1 KGHDR and CDR2 SFDVKD. This CDR3 is built from 15 residues. The CDR3 DNA reads as TGTGCCACCAGTGATGGGGGAATCCGCCAAGAGACCCAGTACTTC. It encodes CATSDGGIRQETQYF.

The sample holds a few counts of this clonotype. The chain carries TRBV28 and TRBJ2-3; D unclear. V lost 3 bases and J lost 14, with 21 bases in between. Germline-derived CDR1 and CDR2 are MDHEN and SYDVKM. This CDR3 comprises 14 residues. DNA for the CDR3: TGTGCCAGCAGTTTTACTGGCGGAAACCTGTTCCCGTATTTT. Its translation is CASSFTGGNLFPYF.

The chain links TRBV10-2 to TRBJ2-5; a weak D match, TRBD1 (7 bases). The DNA end is more similar to TRBJ2-1, so the J call may be wrong. CDR1 and CDR2 (germline): WSHSY, SAAADI. The CDR3 consists of 14 residues. CDR3 DNA: TGCGCCAGCAGTGAGTGGCAGGGGGGAGAGACCCAGTTCTTC. Its translation: CASSEWQGGETQFF.

The chain uses TRBV4-1 and TRBJ1-5; tentatively, D is TRBD1 (6 bases). Germline CDR1 is MGHRA and CDR2 is YSYEKL. The CDR3 runs to 15 residues. The V end lost 1 base, the J end lost 6 bases, and 13 bases lay between the germline ends. The CDR3 here is CASSQVEGESQPQHF. Here the CDR3 DNA reads TGCGCCAGCAGCCAAGTCGAGGGGGAGAGTCAGCCCCAGCATTTT.

The chain recombines TRBV21-1 with TRBJ2-5; TRBD2 reflects the table's D call only, with no check against the DNA. The DNA end is more similar to TRBJ2-7, so the J call may be wrong. TRBV21-1 is a documented pseudogene. This CDR3 comprises 16 residues. The CDR3 DNA follows: TGTGCCAGCAGCGTCCCTAGGGGCGGGAGGCGGGGCGAGCAGTACTTC. This sequence encodes CASSVPRGGRRGEQYF.

The rearrangement links TRBV3-1 to TRBJ2-1; 7 bases map to TRBD2. Germline CDR1 is LGHDT and CDR2 is YNNKEL (reference sequence). V gave up 0 bases and J gave up 11 bases; unmatched junction bases: 10. The CDR3 is 15 amino acids. The CDR3 loop reads CASSQDRRLAEKQFF. The CDR3 region has the DNA TGTGCCAGCAGCCAAGATCGACGGCTAGCGGAGAAGCAGTTCTTC.